Shown below are 10 T cell receptor beta chains from a single sample sequenced in a study of blood T cell repertoires in COVID-19. Assay: immunoSEQ multiplex PCR; the TCRdb copy retains only in-frame clones and omits some. In the table there are some 460,000 clones, roughly 87% of which are singletons. The material sequenced was PBMCs or T cells enriched from blood (not recorded which). These receptors were obtained from a woman aged 18-29 years with acute COVID-19.

The chain joins TRBV28 to TRBJ1-4; 8 bases line up with TRBD1. The CDR3 covers 16 residues. Germline V lookup: CDR1 MDHEN, CDR2 SYDVKM. V gave up 6 bases and J gave up 6 bases; unmatched junction bases: 12. The CDR3 sequence is CASSRTGMGLDEKLFF. CDR3 sequence (DNA): TGTGCCAGCAGCCGGACAGGGATGGGACTGGATGAAAAACTGTTTTTT. Using reference TRBV28 and TRBJ1-4 for the parts outside the CDR3, the full variable domain is DVKVTQSSRYLVKRTGEKVFLECVQDMDHENMFWYRQDPGLGLRLIYFSYDVKMKEKGDIPEGYSVSREKKERFSLILESASTNQTSMYLCASSRTGMGLDEKLFFGSGTQLSVL.

This clone was detected only a few times. The CDR3 loop is CASSPGRLAGGLGNEQFF. CDR3 nucleotide sequence: TGTGCCAGCAGCCCGGGGAGGCTAGCGGGAGGATTGGGCAATGAGCAGTTCTTC. The gene calls are TRBV7-6 and TRBJ2-1, with 11 bases fitting TRBD2. The CDR3 is 18 amino acids. V lost 5 bases and J lost 6; bases outside the gene matches: 15. Germline loops: CDR1 SGHVS, CDR2 FNYEAQ. Variable domain in full (rest from reference TRBV7-6 and TRBJ2-1): GAGVSQSPRYKVTKRGQDVALRCDPISGHVSLYWYRQALGQGPEFLTYFNYEAQQDKSGLPNDRFSAERPEGSISTLTIQRTEQRDSAMYRCASSPGRLAGGLGNEQFFGPGTRLTVL.

The chain combines TRBV11-2 with TRBJ2-3, with 12 bases lining up with TRBD2. Looked up from germline, CDR1 is SGHAT and CDR2 is FQNNGV. The J segment lost 4 bases and the V segment lost 5 bases, leaving 7 bases of the junction unmatched. The CDR3 contains 16 residues. In nucleotides, the CDR3 is TGTGCCAGCAGCACTACTAGCGGGGGGTCGGCAGATACGCAGTATTTT. Protein: CASSTTSGGSADTQYF.

The rearrangement links TRBV18 to TRBJ1-1, with unresolved D. The CDR3 has 14 residues. Trimming removed 5 bases from V and 4 bases from J, with 14 bases in between. CDR1 and CDR2 from the germline V gene are KGHSH and LQKENI. The CDR3 region is CASSTAKKRTEAFF. The CDR3 coding sequence is TGTGCCAGCTCAACGGCCAAAAAGCGCACTGAAGCTTTCTTT.

The chain combines TRBV5-1 with TRBJ2-1; 10 bases are shared with TRBD2. The germline CDR1 and CDR2 sequences are SGHRS and YFSETQ. This CDR3 has 15 residues. V lost 6 bases, J lost 4 bases, and 7 bases stayed unmatched. Here the CDR3 reads CASTLTSGVYNEQFF. CDR3 DNA sequence: TGCGCCAGCACCCTTACTAGCGGGGTATACAATGAGCAGTTCTTC.

The chain carries TRBV7-2 and TRBJ1-2; the D gene is possibly TRBD1 (5 bases). Germline V lookup: CDR1 SGHTA, CDR2 FQGNSA. V lost 4 bases, J lost 4 bases, and 16 bases lay in between. The CDR3 consists of 15 residues. In DNA form, the CDR3 reads TGTGCCAGCAGCTCAGCCCTCGGGGGAGGCTATGGCTACACCTTC. Its protein is CASSSALGGGYGYTF.

V usage is TRBV21-1 and J usage is TRBJ2-2; the table's D call, TRBD2, has no DNA check behind it. TRBV21-1 corresponds to a pseudogene. The CDR3 contains 18 residues. In nucleotides, the CDR3 is TGTGCCAGCAGCAAGTGTCCCCTAGCGGGATATTACACCGGGGAGCTGTTTTTT. As protein: CASSKCPLAGYYTGELFF.

The V gene is TRBV19, the J gene TRBJ2-3; D is ambiguous. In germline, CDR1 is LNHDA, CDR2 SQIVND (reference sequence). The CDR3 extends over 15 amino acids. V gave up 0 bases and J gave up 4 bases, with 11 bases separating them. The CDR3 region has the DNA TGTGCCAGTAGTATAGAAAACTTGTATCCAGATACGCAGTATTTT. It encodes CASSIENLYPDTQYF.

This CDR3 is CASSRETSGRDTQYF. The CDR3 DNA is TGCGCCAGCAGCCGGGAGACTAGCGGGAGAGATACGCAGTATTTT. The chain links TRBV4-3 to TRBJ2-3; 12 bases align to TRBD2. Germline V lookup: CDR1 LGHNA, CDR2 YSLEER. V gave up 4 bases and J gave up 5 bases; unmatched junction bases: 4. CDR3 size: 15 residues.

This chain joins TRBV15 and TRBJ2-2, with a possible D match to TRBD1 (5 bases). V was pared by 5 bases and J by 2 bases, with 18 bases between. Germline V gene data show CDR1 as LNHNV and CDR2 as YYDKDF (reference sequence). The CDR3 totals 17 residues. CDR3 sequence: CATSLPMGQGNTGELFF. The CDR3 DNA reads as TGTGCCACCAGCCTACCCATGGGGCAGGGAAACACCGGGGAGCTGTTTTTT.